The rows below give T cell receptor beta chains drawn from one sample of a study of regulatory T cells in long-lasting Graves disease. Each CDR3 protein gets one entry after TCRdb re-called the multiplex PCR reads with MiXCR. The table includes over 200,000 distinct CDR3 sequences, 18% detected once. A further study also used this sample, focusing on T cells in Graves' hyperthyroidism and ophthalmopathy.

The sample was peripheral blood mononuclear cells (PBMCs), taken at new diagnosis, from a patient treated with antithyroid drugs. The receptors here all came from a woman aged 30 to 39 with Graves disease. CDR3s include the opening cysteine and the closing phenylalanine or tryptophan.

v_gene	CDR3aa
TRBV19	CASSIGDRGGNEQFF
TRBV7-3	CASSLAEYEQYF
TRBV5-1	CASSSRTSGGNLYNEQFF
TRBV20-1	CSARDPSRGLSTDTQYF
TRBV20-1	CSASDASPYEQYF
TRBV12-3/TRBV12-4	CASSLSRGVTDTQYF
TRBV20-1	CSASHGGLGNQPQHF
TRBV20-1	CSARDDSEASYNSPLHF
TRBV11-2	CASSFEGTMNTEAFF
TRBV19	CASSSPSANTGELFF
TRBV7-2	CASSLNSNRALPLHF
TRBV9	CASSVGPMNTEAFF
TRBV2	CASRALGPSGAFF
TRBV15	CATSRGGVDTGELFF
TRBV7-2	CASTSGQGYEQYF
TRBV7-9	CASGPRDSNTEAFF
TRBV6-1	CASSPRGERGVVTQYF
TRBV7-3	CASSSLLNTEAFF
TRBV6-5	CASSYSSPGLNTEAFF